This TCR beta chain is from a study of shared clonotypes between healthy human individuals. Study details: CD4 naive cells filled three plates per donor, CD4 memory three, CD8 naive two and CD8 memory one.

The run depth of the assay was deep. Method: immunoSEQ multiplex PCR; TCRdb's copy keeps in-frame clones and lacks some. In the table there are 150,000 to 200,000 clones, approximately 62% of which are singletons. With respect to this clone: The antigen remains unidentified.

Whole-study results and caveats: Donor clonotype sharing was expected to depend on sequencing depth.

This CDR3 region has 13 residues. The germline V and J ends were trimmed by 4 bases and 2 bases, with 9 bases remaining between them. Germline loops: CDR1 MGHRA, CDR2 YSYEKL. This sequence originates from a man younger than 45 in good health. The sample was memory CD4+ T cells sorted from blood. Documented subset: CD45RA-negative fraction. The chain joins TRBV4-1 to TRBJ2-7; D possibly corresponds to TRBD2 (5 bases). CDR3 in amino acids: CASSPTRAYEQYF. CDR3 bases: TGCGCCAGCAGCCCAACTAGGGCCTACGAGCAGTACTTC.